This paragraph covers one T cell receptor (beta chain) sequence. Germline values: CDR1 SEHNR, CDR2 FQNEAQ (reference sequence). V lost 1 base, J lost 4 bases, and 5 bases stayed unmatched. The CDR3 totals 15 residues. This sample was taken from a study of blood T cell repertoires in COVID-19. In the study overall: The United States, Italy and Spain supplied acute and convalescent COVID-19 samples. T cells, B-cell-depleted T cells, or PBMCs supplied cDNA or gDNA.

Methods used by the authors: Amplification of reference gene primers provided the estimated nucleated cell counts. Using immunoSEQ multiplex PCR, the repertoire was profiled, and TCRdb retains in-frame clones only, with some absent. The DNA gave D and trimming, while V, J and clone size come from that table. The data hold 200,000 to 250,000 clones, with 70% to 85% observed a single time. Source material: peripheral blood. This TCR was recovered from a human donor in a cohort sampled during active COVID-19. The chain employs TRBV7-9 and TRBJ2-5; TRBD1 aligns across 8 bases. The DNA for the CDR3 is TGTGCCAGCAGCTTAGGACCCAGGGGGCGAGAGACCCAGTACTTC. It is translated as CASSLGPRGRETQYF.